One TCR beta chain is described in this entry. What it binds is not known. Unmatched junction bases numbered 6, after V lost 1 base and J lost 0 bases. This CDR3 is built from 16 residues. The germline V gene has CDR1 SGHRS and CDR2 YFSETQ. This entry comes from a study of blood T cells in healthy people across ages. Notes on the study in general: Significant beta diversity loss was already apparent by age 40, declining roughly linearly. Fewer expanded clones and more diversity marked long-lived versus aged donors.

Primers used in a second PCR of roughly 6 to 11 cycles were a sample-barcoded 5' primer and a J-beta primer mix. Via MiXCR, TCRdb re-called the 5' RACE reads, giving one row per CDR3 protein. This table holds fewer than 2,000,000 distinct CDR3 sequences, about 35% found once. This receptor was identified in a woman in her twenties or thirties in good health. The chain links TRBV5-1 to TRBJ1-1; 7 bases agree with TRBD1. The sample was blood. CDR3 residues: CASSLTTGTLNTEAFF. The CDR3 DNA reads as TGCGCCAGCAGCTTGACGACAGGGACATTGAACACTGAAGCTTTCTTT.